This TCR beta chain comes out of a study of T cell responses to AZD1222 COVID-19 vaccine. The CDR3 loop spans 16 amino acids. The germline gives CDR1 LGHDT, CDR2 YNNKEL (reference sequence). V lost 5 bases to trimming and J lost 1 base, with 15 bases between them. This clone has just one count. Clones were sequenced by immunoSEQ multiplex PCR, and TCRdb holds only the in-frame ones, with some missing. The data contain 90,000 to 130,000 clones, 70% to 90% of them singletons. This chain joins TRBV3-1 (or the pseudogene TRBV3-2) and TRBJ1-3, with TRBD1 as a possible D gene (6 bases). The sample here was peripheral blood, taken on day 0 of AZD1222 vaccination. The origin of this receptor is an adult in good health. The DNA of the CDR3 is TGTGCCAGCAGCAGGGGGGCAGGGTCGTCTGGAAACACCATATATTTT. Protein sequence: CASSRGAGSSGNTIYF.